A single sample gave rise to the 6 T cell receptor beta chains below, sequenced in a study of CD4+ T cells in melanoma. Measured with immunoSEQ multiplex PCR; TCRdb has only the in-frame clones, and not every one. The sample lists some 10,000 clones; roughly two thirds were seen once. The specimen was cells from a culture (not recorded whether cultured in vitro). The receptors were sampled from a human donor with melanoma.

CDR3 amino acids: CASSPRNTGPRAYGYTF. The CDR3 DNA reads TGTGCCAGCAGTCCCCGAAATACAGGGCCGAGGGCATATGGCTACACCTTC. This chain links TRBV27 with TRBJ1-2; tentatively, D is TRBD1 (6 bases). The CDR3 sequence is 17 residues long. Trimming left V 5 bases short and J 5 bases short, with 24 bases between. In germline, CDR1 is MNHEY, CDR2 SMNVEV (reference sequence).

This clone turned up a few times. The rearrangement links TRBV29-1 to TRBJ2-1; D is possibly TRBD1 (6 bases). The V gene lost 7 bases and the J gene lost 2 bases, with 15 bases spanning the gap. Per the germline V gene, CDR1 is SQVTM and CDR2 is ANQGSEA. This CDR3 contains 14 residues. The DNA for the CDR3 is TGCAGCGCCGAAACAGGGATTACCTACAATGAGCAGTTCTTC. Its translation is CSAETGITYNEQFF.

Points on this clone: A much larger clone differs from this one at a single base, so this may be a read error. This same CDR3 is encoded by further DNA sequences in the sample. V usage is TRBV4-1 and J usage is TRBJ1-4, with no clear D. Trimming stripped 0 bases from V and 6 bases from J, with 14 bases between. Germline CDR1 MGHRA, CDR2 YSYEKL. This CDR3 has 16 amino acids. The DNA of the CDR3 is TGCGCCAGCAGCCAAGAAAGAGGGAGTGGGGATGAAAAACTGTTTTTT. Translating gives CASSQERGSGDEKLFF.

This chain uses TRBV14 with TRBJ2-5; 8 positions agree with TRBD2. CDR3 length equals 14 residues. Trimming took 1 base from V and 5 from J; bases not matched to a gene: 3. Looked up from germline, CDR1 is SGHDN and CDR2 is FVKESK. DNA of the CDR3: TGTGCCAGCAGCCAAGTTCGCGGGGGGGAGACCCAGTACTTC. It specifies CASSQVRGGETQYF. Filled out from reference TRBV14 and TRBJ2-5, the complete variable domain reads EAGVTQFPSHSVIEKGQTVTLRCDPISGHDNLYWYRRVMGKEIKFLLHFVKESKQDESGMPNNRFLAERTGGTYSTLKVQPAELEDSGVYFCASSQVRGGETQYFGPGTRLLVL.

V is TRBV5-8 and J is TRBJ1-6; tentative D call: TRBD1 (6 bases). This CDR3 has 14 residues. V lost 4 bases and J lost 8, with 13 bases in between. Germline-derived CDR1 and CDR2 are SGHTS and YDEGEE. The CDR3 bases are TGTGCCAGCAGCCGCGACAGGTTATATTCACCCCTCCACTTT. Amino acids: CASSRDRLYSPLHF. Filled out from reference TRBV5-8 and TRBJ1-6, the complete variable domain reads EAGVTQSPTHLIKTRGQQATLRCSPISGHTSVYWYQQALGLGLQFLLWYDEGEERNRGNFPPRFSGRQFPNYSSELNVNALELEDSALYLCASSRDRLYSPLHFGNGTRLTVT.

The V gene is TRBV9, the J gene TRBJ2-7; the D gene is possibly TRBD2 (5 bases). V was shortened by 4 bases and J by 7 bases, with 21 bases between the two germline ends. CDR1 is SGDLS and CDR2 is YYNGEE in the germline V gene. The CDR3 has 15 residues. The CDR3 loop reads CASSSREYPPGEQYF. DNA for the CDR3: TGTGCCAGCAGCTCCCGGGAATATCCCCCGGGGGAGCAGTACTTC.